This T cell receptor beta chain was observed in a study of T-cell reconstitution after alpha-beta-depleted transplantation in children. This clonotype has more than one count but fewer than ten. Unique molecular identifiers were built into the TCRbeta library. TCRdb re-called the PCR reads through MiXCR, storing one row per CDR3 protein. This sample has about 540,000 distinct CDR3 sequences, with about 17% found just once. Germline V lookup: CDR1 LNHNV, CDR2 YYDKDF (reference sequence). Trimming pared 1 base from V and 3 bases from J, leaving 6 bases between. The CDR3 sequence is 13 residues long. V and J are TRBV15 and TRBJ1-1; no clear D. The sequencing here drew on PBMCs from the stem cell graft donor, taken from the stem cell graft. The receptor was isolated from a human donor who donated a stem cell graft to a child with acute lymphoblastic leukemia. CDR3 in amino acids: CATSRVEDTEAFF. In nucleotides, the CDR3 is TGTGCCACCAGCAGAGTAGAGGACACTGAAGCTTTCTTT.